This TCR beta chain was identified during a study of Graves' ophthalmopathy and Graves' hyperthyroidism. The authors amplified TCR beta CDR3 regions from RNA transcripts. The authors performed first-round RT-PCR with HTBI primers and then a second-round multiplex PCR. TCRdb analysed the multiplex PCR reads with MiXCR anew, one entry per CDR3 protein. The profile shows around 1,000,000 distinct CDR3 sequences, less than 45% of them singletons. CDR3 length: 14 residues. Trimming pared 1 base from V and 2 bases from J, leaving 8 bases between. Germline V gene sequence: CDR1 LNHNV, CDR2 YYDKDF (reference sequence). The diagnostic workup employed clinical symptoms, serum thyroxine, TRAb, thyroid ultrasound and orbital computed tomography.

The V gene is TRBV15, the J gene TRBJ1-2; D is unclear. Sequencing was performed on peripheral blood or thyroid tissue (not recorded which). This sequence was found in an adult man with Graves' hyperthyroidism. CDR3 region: CATSRVTGNYGYTF. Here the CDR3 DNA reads TGTGCCACCAGCAGAGTTACGGGGAACTATGGCTACACCTTC.